This TCR beta chain was retrieved from a study of T cell repertoires in cytomegalovirus infection. A remark on this clonotype: The antigen remains undetermined.

MiXCR, run by TCRdb on the reads, gives a single entry per CDR3 protein. The table shows around 540,000 distinct CDR3 sequences, with 30% to 40% occurring only once. CDR1 is SGHAT and CDR2 is FQNNGV in the germline V gene. V lost 7 bases, J lost 1 base, and 5 bases stayed unmatched. The CDR3 is 15 residues long. The TCR comes from a human donor in good health (CMV status not recorded). Some clones in this sample may be carry-over from other donors' samples. The chain joins TRBV11-2 to TRBJ2-3; 10 bases are a match to TRBD2. The starting material was cultured PBMCs, obtained from culture after CMV antigen stimulation. The CDR3 spells CASTPSGSGTDTQYF. CDR3 DNA sequence: TGTGCCAGCACACCTAGCGGGAGTGGCACAGATACGCAGTATTTT.